The source of this TCR beta chain is a study of CD8 T cells in Susac syndrome. TEMRA cells underwent FACS enrichment and CD8+ and CD4+ T cells underwent negative isolation. Reverse transcription used roughly 0.45 to 1 ug RNA and random hexamers. TCRdb redid the calling of the immunoSEQ multiplex PCR reads with MiXCR, one entry per CDR3 protein. The sample consists of about 29,000 distinct CDR3 sequences, roughly 94% of them appearing once. The germline V gene has CDR1 MNHEY and CDR2 SVGEGT. Trimming stripped 0 bases from V and 6 bases from J, with 11 bases between. The CDR3 spans 14 residues. The source of this sequence is a human donor in good health. The sequenced material came from CD8+ T cells from PBMCs. This chain connects TRBV6-2 or TRBV6-3 to TRBJ1-1; D unclear. CDR3 in amino acids: CASSYSSARAEAFF. CDR3 bases: TGTGCCAGCAGTTACTCGTCTGCGAGGGCTGAAGCTTTCTTT.